This record looks at one T cell receptor beta chain sequence and its context. The antigen it recognizes is unknown. No much larger clone exists at a distance of one base, and base qualities are not known. The record originates from a study of blood T cell repertoires in COVID-19 (dated by TCRdb to 2020 to 2022). As for the study more broadly: Collaborator samples came from the United States, Italy and Spain and covered acute and convalescent phases of COVID-19. The dataset comprised deeply sampled blood TCRbeta repertoires from subjects exposed to, actively infected with, or recovered from COVID-19. The samples were drawn from two sources: the first 160 participants of the ongoing ImmuneRACE study, and 1,000 to 1,500 subjects contributed by 6 global collaborators. A freely available public database, intended as a resource for researchers studying the immune response to SARS-CoV-2, is where the repertoires were released. The material from the prospective study consisted of cDNA or gDNA derived from T cells, B-cell-depleted T cells, or PBMCs. Sample metadata almost always included a de-identified subject ID, COVID-19 status, age in years and sex. Where HLA class I and class II types were available, the types were taken from metadata supplied by the sample provider, not from assay-based typing.

On the study overall, not on this receptor specifically: The amount of clinical and demographic metadata varied by source and participant and was provided uncurated.

TCRbeta CDR3 regions were amplified from genomic DNA using the immunoSEQ Assay, a bias-controlled multiplex PCR. As for the original processing: Nucleated cell counts per sample were estimated from amplification of reference gene primers within the assay. To quantify the absolute abundance of each unique TCRbeta CDR3 rearrangement, sequence reads were collapsed and filtered. For each sample, productive Simpson clonality was calculated by taking the square root of Simpson's diversity index across productive rearrangements. This immuneACCESS table, as held by TCRdb, lists in-frame sequences with V and J called but not all clones. Of the missing ones, under half trace to an unresolved V gene in checked studies; the others have no known cause. The V and J calls and clone size were taken over from that table, and D and trimming were inferred from the DNA. The sample data list under 45,000 clones, and about four fifths of these were observed just once. The ten largest account for 44% of the sample.

The germline V gene yields SNHLY for CDR1 and FYNNEI for CDR2. The CDR3 sequence holds 11 residues, the cysteine and phenylalanine included. The read is trimmed to its CDR3 DNA, 33 bases read in frame from base 1. V is shortened by 5 bases, J by 8 bases, and the region joining them spans 6 bases. Whole blood was collected in K2EDTA tubes by collaborating institutions according to the institutions' own protocols. Collaborator samples were shipped for TCRbeta analysis as frozen whole blood, isolated PBMCs, or DNA extracted from either sample type. This chain joins TRBV2 to TRBJ2-2; no D gene is confidently identified. Material for sequencing was peripheral blood. The TCR originated in a woman aged 80 or over with active or convalescent COVID-19. The DNA sequence reads TGTGCCAGCAGTCCAGGAGGGGAGCTGTTTTTT. It codes for CASSPGGELFF.